Reported below is one T cell receptor beta chain. Germline lookup yields CDR1 SGHRS and CDR2 YFSETQ. CDR3 length equals 15 residues. The V and J ends lost 1 base and 5 bases, in that order; junction bases with no gene match: 6. This sample was taken from a study of blood T cell repertoires in COVID-19. Profiling relied on immunoSEQ multiplex PCR, and the TCRdb table lists in-frame clones only, not all of them. Of roughly 200,000 clones listed, 84% were seen once; the top ten hold 15% to 20%. The rearrangement links TRBV5-1 to TRBJ2-1; 7 bases are shared with TRBD2. Sequencing input: peripheral blood. This receptor was identified in a woman at least 80 years old with active or convalescent COVID-19. The CDR3 DNA follows: TGCGCCAGCAGCTTGCCCGCGGGAGTAAACAATGAGCAGTTCTTC. Its protein is CASSLPAGVNNEQFF. The whole variable domain, remainder taken from reference TRBV5-1 and TRBJ2-1, is KAGVTQTPRYLIKTRGQQVTLSCSPISGHRSVSWYQQTPGQGLQFLFEYFSETQRNKGNFPGRFSGRQFSNSRSEMNVSTLELGDSALYLCASSLPAGVNNEQFFGPGTRLTVL.